This is a list of T cell receptor beta chains from one sample in a study of blood T cell repertoires in COVID-19. Repertoires were generated with immunoSEQ multiplex PCR, while TCRdb's copy carries only in-frame clones and drops some. The table records about 320,000 clones, over 90% of them present only once. The sample taken for sequencing was PBMCs or T cells enriched from blood (not recorded which). Receptor source: a woman aged 25-40 years who had been exposed to COVID-19. Each CDR3 is given with its conserved first and last residue. A D gene is named only where the DNA matches it firmly. Size is stated for part of the rows, as once, few or many counts, or as a class when the clone is expanded.

>-|-|TRBV5-1|TRBJ1-5
TGCGCCAGCAGCTTCGGACAGAGTAGCAATCAGCCCCAGCATTTT
CASSFGQSSNQPQHF
>-|-|TRBV14|TRBJ2-3
TGTGCCAGCAGCCCCGACTGGCCTAGCGTAGCAGATACGCAGTATTTT
CASSPDWPSVADTQYF
>few|TRBD2|TRBV6-2/TRBV6-3|TRBJ2-3
TGTGCCAGCAGCCCTGGGTGCGAACTAGCGGCGGTTACAGATACGCAGTATTTT
CASSPGCELAAVTDTQYF
>-|-|TRBV7-2|TRBJ1-1
TGTGCCAGCAGCTCCCCCCCGGGGGGCACTGAAGCTTTCTTT
CASSSPPGGTEAFF
>once|-|TRBV5-6|TRBJ2-7
TGTGCCAGCAGCTCGGTCGGGGATTGGTCCTACGAGCAGTACTTC
CASSSVGDWSYEQYF
>once|-|TRBV29-1|TRBJ2-3
TGCAGCGTCAAGGGGCTAGTGACAGATACGCAGTATTTT
CSVKGLVTDTQYF
>-|TRBD2|TRBV10-2|TRBJ2-7
TGCGCCAGCAGTGATCTAGCGGCCTCCTACGAGCAGTACTTC
CASSDLAASYEQYF
>once|TRBD1|TRBV5-4|TRBJ1-2
TGTGCCAGCAGCTTGGTGGCAGGGGGCGGTGGCTACACCTTC
CASSLVAGGGGYTF
>-|TRBD1|TRBV7-9|TRBJ1-2
TGTGCCAGCAGCATTCGGACAGGGGCAGGCTACACCTTC
CASSIRTGAGYTF
>-|-|TRBV6-2/TRBV6-3|TRBJ1-6
TGTGCCAGCAGTTCCTTCCAAAGACAGTCTAATTCACCCCTCCACTTT
CASSSFQRQSNSPLHF
>-|-|TRBV5-4|TRBJ2-5
TGTGCCAGCAGCCTTTTGAGTGAGACCCAGTACTTC
CASSLLSETQYF
>-|TRBD1|TRBV2|TRBJ2-7
TGTGCCAGCAGTGCCCGGACAGGGGACTACGAGCAGTACTTC
CASSARTGDYEQYF
>-|TRBD1|TRBV20-1|TRBJ1-2
TGCAGTGCTAGGACAGGGGCTGGCTACACCTTC
CSARTGAGYTF
>-|TRBD1|TRBV30|TRBJ1-1
TGTGCCTGGAGTACGACAGGGGGGTGGACTGAAGCTTTCTTT
CAWSTTGGWTEAFF
>-|-|TRBV12-3/TRBV12-4|TRBJ1-2
TGTGCCAGCAGTACGGGGTTGGATGGCTACACCTTC
CASSTGLDGYTF
>-|-|TRBV18|TRBJ1-1
TGTGCCAGCTCACCGCTAGGACAGTCCTTAAACACTGAAGCTTTCTTT
CASSPLGQSLNTEAFF
>-|TRBD2|TRBV7-9|TRBJ2-4
TGTGCCAGCAGCACGAGCGGGGGGGCAGCCAAAAACATTCAGTACTTC
CASSTSGGAAKNIQYF
>-|-|TRBV19|TRBJ1-4
TGTGCCAGTAGTAAAGGGGTCGGCCGACAGGATCAGCTGTTTTTT
CASSKGVGRQDQLFF
>-|-|TRBV19|TRBJ2-3
TGTGCCAGTAATCAGCGGAACACAGATACGCAGTATTTT
CASNQRNTDTQYF
>-|TRBD1|TRBV19|TRBJ1-2
TGTGCCAGTAGTAGGGACAGGGGGAAGTATGGCTACACCTTC
CASSRDRGKYGYTF
>few|-|TRBV30|TRBJ2-3
TGTGCCTGGAGTGTAATGGGGGCTCGAGATACGCAGTATTTT
CAWSVMGARDTQYF
>-|-|TRBV11-2|TRBJ1-1
TGTGCCAGCTCCGCCGACCGGGGAGACACTGAAGCTTTCTTT
CASSADRGDTEAFF
>-|TRBD1|TRBV11-2|TRBJ2-7
TGTGCCAGCAGCTTCGGGACAGGGTACCACGAGCAGTACTTC
CASSFGTGYHEQYF
>-|-|TRBV27|TRBJ1-1
TGTGCCAGCAGTCGCCTGGGACTCTTGAACACTGAAGCTTTCTTT
CASSRLGLLNTEAFF
>-|TRBD1|TRBV2|TRBJ2-7
TGTGCCAGCAGAGCAGACAGGGGAAGAGTCTACGAGCAGTACTTC
CASRADRGRVYEQYF
>-|TRBD1|TRBV5-1|TRBJ1-2
TGCGCCAGCAGCTTTGAGGGGGCGGACTATGGCTACACCTTC
CASSFEGADYGYTF
>-|TRBD2|TRBV6-4|TRBJ2-1
TGTGCCAGCAGTCCTACGACTAGCGGGGGCGGCAATGAGCAGTTCTTC
CASSPTTSGGGNEQFF
>-|TRBD1|TRBV4-1|TRBJ1-4
TGCGCCAGCAGCCAAGCACCGGGACAGGGTAATGAAAAACTGTTTTTT
CASSQAPGQGNEKLFF
>-|TRBD1|TRBV5-1|TRBJ1-1
TGCGCCAGCAGCGTCCGACAGGGAGGGAACACTGAAGCTTTCTTT
CASSVRQGGNTEAFF
>-|-|TRBV4-2|TRBJ1-1
TGTGCCAGCAGCCATGACAGGTTGAACACTGAAGCTTTCTTT
CASSHDRLNTEAFF
>-|-|TRBV21-1|TRBJ2-3
TGTGCCAGCGGAAGGGCAGGGGTCGATACGCAGTATTTT
CASGRAGVDTQYF
>-|-|TRBV2|TRBJ1-2
TGTGCCAGCAGTTATCCAGGTGGCAACTATGGCTACACCTTC
CASSYPGGNYGYTF
>-|TRBD1|TRBV11-2|TRBJ1-1
TGTGCCAGCAGCTTAGAGGCAGGGGGCTGGACTGAAGCTTTCTTT
CASSLEAGGWTEAFF
>-|-|TRBV5-1|TRBJ2-2
TGCGCCAGCAGACCCACTTACTGGAGCGACGGGGAGCTGTTTTTT
CASRPTYWSDGELFF
>-|TRBD1|TRBV5-4|TRBJ1-6
TGTGCCAGCAGCAACCACGACAGGGGTTCACCCCTCCACTTT
CASSNHDRGSPLHF
>-|TRBD1|TRBV14|TRBJ1-6
TGTGCCAGCAGCCAGAGATCCGGGACAGCAGATAATTCACCCCTCCACTTT
CASSQRSGTADNSPLHF
>-|TRBD2|TRBV4-3|TRBJ2-3
TGCGCCAGCAGCCATGATCGGGAGGCAGATACGCAGTATTTT
CASSHDREADTQYF
>-|-|TRBV5-4|TRBJ1-1
TGTGCCAGCAGCTTGGAGGGGCAGGGGAACACTGAAGCTTTCTTT
CASSLEGQGNTEAFF
>-|-|TRBV5-1|TRBJ1-1
TGCGCCAGCAGCTTGGGTGGGGCTGGGGAATACACTGAAGCTTTCTTT
CASSLGGAGEYTEAFF
>-|TRBD1|TRBV4-2|TRBJ1-2
TGTGCCAGCAGCCAAGATACAGGGGACTATGGCTACACCTTC
CASSQDTGDYGYTF
>-|-|TRBV27|TRBJ2-5
TGTGCCAGCAGTTTAGTCGGGTCAGAGACCCAGTACTTC
CASSLVGSETQYF
>-|-|TRBV6-6|TRBJ2-5
TGTGCCAGCACTGGACAACTCCAAGAGACCCAGTACTTC
CASTGQLQETQYF
>-|-|TRBV7-2|TRBJ1-6
TGTGCCAGCAGCTTAGCATACAGGGAACTTTATAATTCACCCCTCCACTTT
CASSLAYRELYNSPLHF
>-|-|TRBV2|TRBJ1-2
TGTGCCAGCAGTGTAAGGGGGTATGGCTACACCTTC
CASSVRGYGYTF
>-|TRBD1|TRBV19|TRBJ1-3
TGTGCCAGTGTAGCTACAGGGGGAGGAAACACCATATATTTT
CASVATGGGNTIYF
>-|TRBD1|TRBV19|TRBJ1-5
TGTGCCAGTAGTCTCCGGACAGGGGCGAGCAATCAGCCCCAGCATTTT
CASSLRTGASNQPQHF
>-|TRBD1|TRBV2|TRBJ1-4
TGTGCCAGCATACGAGGGGGCGCGGGTGAAAAACTGTTTTTT
CASIRGGAGEKLFF
>-|TRBD1|TRBV30|TRBJ2-5
TGTGCCTGGAGTGTAGGGACAGGGGTGACCCAGTACTTC
CAWSVGTGVTQYF
>-|-|TRBV6-1|TRBJ1-1
TGTGCCAGCAGTGATAGGGGGATCACTGAAGCTTTCTTT
CASSDRGITEAFF
>-|-|TRBV10-3|TRBJ1-1
TGTGCCATCAGTGAGGGAGGGTCGAACACTGAAGCTTTCTTT
CAISEGGSNTEAFF
>once|-|TRBV7-3|TRBJ2-3
TGTGCCAGCAGCTTAGGGCGGGGAGCCGAGGTGGCAGATACGCAGTATTTT
CASSLGRGAEVADTQYF